The source of this TCR beta chain is a study of T cells in Graves' hyperthyroidism and ophthalmopathy (dated by TCRdb to the late 2010s). About the study as a whole: Peripheral blood samples were taken at the time of initial diagnosis, prior to any treatment. To identify TCR V-J signatures that set the groups apart, the researchers used a discovery cohort of approximately 98 patients, made up of 40 to 45 with Graves' ophthalmopathy and 57 with stable Graves' hyperthyroidism. Prospective prediction of ophthalmopathy was tested in an independent validation cohort of some 20 hyperthyroidism patients and 15 to 17 patients who later progressed to ophthalmopathy. The approximately 100 discovery patients were divided at random into training and test sets in a 7:3 ratio. Thyroid tissue and blood T-cell repertoires from more than 5 Graves' hyperthyroidism patients were also compared in the study. Following sampling, methimazole starting at 30 mg daily was given to hyperthyroidism patients, and high-dose intravenous methylprednisolone was given to ophthalmopathy patients. The paper describes TCR Vbeta CDR3 sequencing of 135 peripheral blood samples, made up of fewer than 50 ophthalmopathy patients, 70 to 75 hyperthyroidism patients and some 17 progressor patients. Paper-wide results and their limitations: In validation, progression to ophthalmopathy was predicted by the model with almost 71% sensitivity and around 76% specificity, a median of about 6.4 months before onset. Blood samples also contained most of the expanded thyroid clonotypes (frequency above 0.001), which suggests that blood repertoires may reflect thyroid immune responses. A 13 V-J signature model separated ophthalmopathy from stable hyperthyroidism, with 87.88% sensitivity and roughly 84% specificity in cross-validation and 80%/75% in testing. Sample size was not statistically predetermined, and blinding of investigators to group allocation was not performed.

Hyperthyroidism patients were newly diagnosed, had a disease duration of under 2 months, and were aged 18 to 65 years. Any patient with an uncontrolled infection, another autoimmune disease, pregnancy or lactation was excluded. Diagnoses were based on clinical symptoms, serum thyroxine and TRAb, thyroid ultrasound and orbital computed tomography. Blood from progressor patients was collected at the time of first diagnosis with hyperthyroidism, before any ophthalmopathy symptoms had appeared. Ficoll-Paque density gradient centrifugation was used to isolate PBMCs from 10 ml of fresh peripheral blood. Progressor patients were defined as those initially diagnosed with Graves' hyperthyroidism in whom ophthalmopathy developed during follow-up. Total RNA was extracted using Trizol reagent, and RNA quality was assessed on an Agilent 2100 Bioanalyzer. The TCR beta CDR3 regions were amplified from RNA transcripts. For the first round of RT-PCR on the TCR CDR3, the HTBI primer set was used together with the Qiagen OneStep RT-PCR kit. A second multiplex PCR round built the libraries, followed by size selection and purification. Libraries were sequenced paired-end with 100 bp reads on an Illumina HiSeq2000. The authors' analysis ran thus. SOAPnuke was used to process the raw data, removing reads that contained adapters or uncalled bases, had a mean Phred below 15, or lacked an exact match to the constant primer or identifier. High-quality paired reads were merged using COPE v1.2.5, and each unique nucleotide sequence was defined as a clonotype. MiTCR v1.1 was used to align the clonotypes against IMGT TRBV, TRBD and TRBJ reference segments. The analysis included only V-J combinations with a frequency above 0.0001, which together covered roughly 99% of the repertoires. The TCS score was defined as F50 (clonal expansion) divided by E x V (chaos), with BLOSUM62-based TCRdist calculated between CDR3 peptides within each V-J. Welch's t-statistics and random forest reduced 500 to 550 V-J features to around 14, which were used in a naive Bayes classifier (R e1071). TCRdb's own reprocessing of the public reads used fastp at Q25 and MiXCR and kept productive beta chains. Rows matching on CDR3 protein sequence are summarized as one entry with the most common DNA and genes. The V and J calls and clone size are TCRdb's, not the authors'. The sample table lists around 250,000 distinct CDR3 sequences, approximately 15% of them with a count of one. The ten largest clones take up about 14% of the sample.

From its cysteine to its phenylalanine, the CDR3 spans 14 amino acids. The retained sequence is limited to the CDR3, 42 bases, with the frame set at the first base. The CDR1 and CDR2 encoded by the germline V gene are SGHTA and FQGTGA. As concerns this clonotype: What this receptor recognizes is not known. A read error may explain this, as a much larger clone is one base away.

The TCR was taken from a woman in her thirties or forties with Graves' hyperthyroidism that later progressed to Graves' ophthalmopathy. The sequenced sample consisted of blood. This sequence uses TRBV7-3 and TRBJ1-1; the D segment could be TRBD1, given 6 matching bases. The DNA sequence is as follows: TGTGCCAGCAGCGCTAACGGGGGGCCAGCTGAAGCTTCCTTT. It codes for CASSANGGPAEASF. Supplemented by the reference TRBV7-3 and TRBJ1-1 proteins around the CDR3, the complete variable domain is GAGVSQTPSNKVTEKGKYVELRCDPISGHTALYWYRQSLGQGPEFLIYFQGTGAADDSGLPNDRFFAVRPEGSVSTLKIQRTERGDSAVYLCASSANGGPAEASFGQGTRLTVV.